Included here is one TCR beta chain sequence, with context. This record comes from a study of shared clonotypes between healthy human individuals. Between the trimmed V and J ends, which lost 2 bases and 6 bases, there was a span of 15 bases. Germline-derived CDR1 and CDR2 are SGDLS and YYNGEE. CDR3 length: 14 amino acids. The naive CD8 population came from CD45RO-negative cells selected for CCR7, without terminally differentiated effector memory CD45RA+ cells. Data came from immunoSEQ multiplex PCR; TCRdb stores just in-frame clones and leaves some out. Among millions of clones, roughly 91% were seen once, and the ten largest hold about 1.5%.

The sample taken for sequencing was naive CD8+ T cells from PBMCs. The source is a man aged 18 to 29 in good health. Some clones in this sample may be carry-over from other donors' samples. V is TRBV9 and J is TRBJ2-7; tentatively, D is TRBD2 (6 bases). CDR3 residues: CASSVGRGLGEQYF. CDR3 nucleotide sequence: TGTGCCAGCAGCGTCGGCCGGGGGTTGGGCGAGCAGTACTTC. The variable domain in full, completed from reference TRBV9 and TRBJ2-7, reads DSGVTQTPKHLITATGQRVTLRCSPRSGDLSVYWYQQSLDQGLQFLIQYYNGEERAKGNILERFSAQQFPDLHSELNLSSLELGDSALYFCASSVGRGLGEQYFGPGTRLTVT.